Shown below are 22 T cell receptor beta chains from a single sample sequenced in a study of control samples from healthy donors and cancer patients. Assay used: immunoSEQ multiplex PCR; TCRdb lists only in-frame clones, some missing. The repertoire holds roughly 130,000 clones, with roughly 95% as singletons. The sample was blood. These receptors all stem from a young man in good health.

The genes are TRBV7-3 and TRBJ2-2; 9 bases line up with TRBD1. Germline-derived CDR1 and CDR2 are SGHTA and FQGTGA. J was trimmed by 7 bases and V by 8 bases; bases with no gene match: 5. The CDR3 sequence is 13 residues long. The CDR3 reads CASGRQGVGELFF. The CDR3 DNA is TGTGCCAGCGGAAGACAGGGGGTCGGGGAGCTGTTTTTT.

This sequence joins TRBV6-5 and TRBJ1-6; weak D call: TRBD1 (5 bases). The CDR3 extends over 16 amino acids. Trimming left V 2 bases short and J 7 bases short, with 15 bases between. Germline loops: CDR1 MNHEY, CDR2 SVGAGI. CDR3 DNA: TGTGCCAGCAGTTACAGGGCCCCAGGGAGCAATTCACCCCTCCACTTT. Translating gives CASSYRAPGSNSPLHF.

The chain recombines TRBV27 with TRBJ2-1, with a tentative D call TRBD2 (6 bases). The germline V gene has CDR1 MNHEY and CDR2 SMNVEV (reference sequence). Trimming stripped 2 bases from V and 4 bases from J, with 12 bases between. This CDR3 is 15 amino acids long. In DNA form, the CDR3 reads TGTGCCAGCAGTTTAGATCAGGGACTGTACAATGAGCAGTTCTTC. This encodes CASSLDQGLYNEQFF.

The rearrangement joins TRBV7-9 to TRBJ2-3; D is ambiguous. Germline lookup yields CDR1 SEHNR and CDR2 FQNEAQ (reference sequence). Trimming shortened V by 1 base and J by 6 bases, and 8 bases separated the two germline ends. The CDR3 runs 13 residues. This chain's CDR3 is CASSLGHLDTQYF. The CDR3 DNA is TGTGCCAGCAGCTTAGGCCACCTCGATACGCAGTATTTT.

The chain carries TRBV12-3 or TRBV12-4 and TRBJ2-7; D is uncertain. The CDR3 spans 13 residues. V lost 5 bases, J lost 8 bases, and 16 bases lay in between. In DNA form, the CDR3 reads TGTGCCAGCAGTGATGGACCTGTTTTCCAGCAGTACTTC. This gives the protein CASSDGPVFQQYF.

The J gene is TRBJ1-6, the V gene TRBV4-3; weak D call: TRBD1 (5 bases). The CDR3 has 12 residues. V dropped 2 bases and J dropped 12 bases, with 8 bases sitting between them. The germline V gene encodes CDR1 LGHNA and CDR2 YSLEER. CDR3 nucleotides: TGCGCCAGCAGCCAACAGGGAGGACCCCTCCACTTT. Its translation: CASSQQGGPLHF.

The chain is built from TRBV4-3 and TRBJ2-5; D remains unclear. The CDR3 consists of 15 residues. Per germline, CDR1 LGHNA and CDR2 YSLEER. The ends were cut back, 0 bases at V and 1 base at J, with 9 bases in the middle. In nucleotides, the CDR3 is TGCGCCAGCAGCCAAGATGGATGGTCCCAAGAGACCCAGTACTTC. Translating it yields CASSQDGWSQETQYF.

The genes are TRBV18 and TRBJ1-1, with D hard to call. V was trimmed by 6 bases and J by 0 bases, leaving 5 bases between them. The CDR3 spans 12 residues. Germline V CDR1 and CDR2: KGHSH, LQKENI. CDR3 nucleotide sequence: TGTGCCAGCTCGAGATTGAACACTGAAGCTTTCTTT. This encodes CASSRLNTEAFF.

CDR3 coding DNA: TGCGCCAGCAGCCAAGCGGGCAGCGCGAACACTGAAGCTTTCTTT. This encodes CASSQAGSANTEAFF. The rearrangement links TRBV4-3 to TRBJ1-1; D is ambiguous. Per the germline V gene, CDR1 is LGHNA and CDR2 is YSLEER. The V and J ends lost 1 base and 1 base respectively, with 10 bases between them. CDR3 size: 15 residues.

The CDR3 nucleotides read TGTGCCACCAGCAGAGGACTAGCGAGCTCCTACGAGCAGTACTTC. This sequence encodes CATSRGLASSYEQYF. V and J are TRBV15 and TRBJ2-7, with TRBD2 matching over 8 bases. The CDR3 loop spans 15 amino acids. CDR1 LNHNV and CDR2 YYDKDF come from the germline V gene (reference sequence). V lost 1 base, J lost 0 bases, and 2 bases stayed unmatched. The variable domain in full, completed from reference TRBV15 and TRBJ2-7, reads DAMVIQNPRYQVTQFGKPVTLSCSQTLNHNVMYWYQQKSSQAPKLLFHYYDKDFNNEADTPDNFQSRRPNTSFCFLDIRSPGLGDTAMYLCATSRGLASSYEQYFGPGTRLTVT.

The rearrangement uses TRBV6-5 and TRBJ2-5; D unresolved. Germline V gives CDR1 MNHEY, CDR2 SVGAGI. The V gene lost 8 bases and the J gene lost 3 bases, with 10 bases spanning the gap. The CDR3 totals 12 residues. CDR3 coding DNA: TGTGCCAGCTCCGAAGAGGAAGAGACCCAGTACTTC. Its translation is CASSEEEETQYF.

The CDR3 protein is CASSWTGVGEKLFF. CDR3 DNA: TGTGCCAGCAGCTGGACAGGGGTAGGGGAAAAACTGTTTTTT. V and J are TRBV7-2 and TRBJ1-4; 9 bases are shared with TRBD1. V lost 4 bases and J lost 8; bases outside the gene matches: 5. This CDR3 is 14 amino acids long. Germline CDR1 is SGHTA and CDR2 is FQGNSA.

The CDR3 bases are TGTGCCAGCCAACCCGGGGCAGGGGGTCTGAATACGCAGTATTTT. Translated: CASQPGAGGLNTQYF. The chain links TRBV5-4 to TRBJ2-3, with 7 bases matching TRBD1. This CDR3 comprises 15 residues. The V gene end was trimmed by 7 bases and the J gene end by 7 bases; junction bases not matched to a gene: 15. Germline CDR1 is SGHNT and CDR2 is YYREEE (reference sequence).

The rearrangement uses TRBV28 and TRBJ2-3, with TRBD2 matching 7 bases. V shed 2 bases and J 3 bases; nucleotides not matched to a gene: 5. There are 15 residues in the CDR3. Per germline, CDR1 MDHEN and CDR2 SYDVKM. In DNA, the CDR3 is TGTGCCAGCAGTTTAGCTAGCGGAACTACAGATACGCAGTATTTT. This gives the protein CASSLASGTTDTQYF.

As concerns this clone: Different DNA sequences within this sample yield the same CDR3. The chain links TRBV28 to TRBJ2-3; 8 nucleotides line up with TRBD1. Germline assignment: CDR1 MDHEN and CDR2 SYDVKM. The CDR3 sequence is 15 residues long. After removal of 4 bases from V and 1 base from J, the junction contained 4 bases not matched to a gene. CDR3 protein: CASSSQGAGTDTQYF. CDR3 nucleotides: TGTGCCAGCAGTTCTCAGGGGGCGGGCACAGATACGCAGTATTTT.

The chain carries TRBV6-5 and TRBJ2-1; no reliable D call. The CDR3 has 12 amino acids. Germline loops: CDR1 MNHEY, CDR2 SVGAGI. V dropped 2 bases and J dropped 9 bases, with 8 bases sitting between them. CDR3 in DNA: TGTGCCAGCAGTTACCCCCTAGGTGAGCAGTTCTTC. It is translated as CASSYPLGEQFF.

The CDR3 loop is CAISPGQSNEKLFF. DNA for the CDR3: TGTGCCATCAGCCCGGGACAGAGTAATGAAAAACTGTTTTTT. The chain combines TRBV10-3 with TRBJ1-4; TRBD1 matches 7 bases. The CDR3 loop spans 14 amino acids. With 6 bases clipped from V and 4 bases from J, the junction kept 5 bases outside the gene matches. Germline values: CDR1 ENHRY, CDR2 SYGVKD.

This rearrangement joins TRBV14 to TRBJ2-3; no reliable D call. The V gene's germline CDR1 is SGHDN and CDR2 FVKESK. The CDR3 contains 14 residues. Trimming cost V 3 bases and J 7 bases, with 14 bases left between them. The CDR3 is CASSQLGLRHTQYF. DNA for the CDR3: TGTGCCAGCAGCCAGCTGGGGTTAAGGCATACGCAGTATTTT.

This clone appeared once. V gene TRBV2 combines with J gene TRBJ2-3, with 7 bases fitting TRBD1. The CDR3 spans 16 residues. J gave up 6 bases and V 0 bases, and 9 bases lay outside the gene matches. CDR1 is SNHLY, CDR2 FYNNEI, per germline. The CDR3 DNA follows: TGTGCCAGCAGTGAAGCGCGAAGGGGGCTCACGGATACGCAGTATTTT. Amino acids: CASSEARRGLTDTQYF.

V is TRBV6-1 and J is TRBJ1-2; no reliable D call. CDR1 and CDR2 (germline): MNHNS, SASEGT. Trimming pared 0 bases from V and 7 bases from J, leaving 12 bases between. This CDR3 spans 14 amino acids. CDR3: CASSEAHPPSGYTF. The CDR3 DNA reads as TGTGCCAGCAGTGAAGCCCATCCTCCGTCTGGCTACACCTTC.

This chain joins TRBV6-5 and TRBJ1-1; weak D call: TRBD1 (6 bases). Trimming stripped 8 bases from V and 3 bases from J, with 13 bases between. Germline V gives CDR1 MNHEY, CDR2 SVGAGI. This CDR3 is 13 amino acids long. The CDR3 sequence: CASLGGSHTEAFF. DNA for the CDR3: TGTGCCAGCCTAGGGGGGAGTCACACTGAAGCTTTCTTT.

The CDR3 sequence is CASSPGGVVEKFF. The CDR3 DNA is TGTGCCAGCAGTCCAGGGGGGGTTGTAGAGAAGTTCTTC. The gene calls are TRBV6-6 and TRBJ2-1; D may match TRBD1 or TRBD2 (7 bases each). Trimming removed 5 bases from V and 14 bases from J, with 19 bases in between. Germline V CDR1 and CDR2: MNHNY, SVGAGI (reference sequence). This CDR3 comprises 13 residues.